The sequence of this T cell receptor (beta chain) was determined in a study of tumor and adjacent non-tumor tissue in lung cancer. Study overall: The patients, 10 to 11 men and roughly 5 women, were roughly 30 to 85 with stage I to III disease. Each sample yielded 4 million to 5 million productive TCRbeta reads on average.

Notes on this clonotype: The target antigen is unknown. An end of the junction does not agree with germline; a read error may underlie this.

The study's findings and limits: Significantly higher TCR diversity was found in tumor than normal lung.

No cell sorting was done before RNA was extracted from the tissue. Donors were chemotherapy-naive, newly diagnosed lung cancer surgical patients in China, August–late 2014. A modified ARM-PCR protocol with three rounds of nested PCR amplified TCRbeta. MiXCR was run by TCRdb on the multiplex PCR reads, yielding one entry per CDR3 protein. The sample lists 200,000 or so distinct CDR3 sequences, around 70% seen once, with less than 25% in the top ten. Input material: lung tumor tissue. The receptor's source is a man aged 55-75 years with non-small cell lung cancer.

For the CDR3, the DNA is TGCGCCAACAGCCAAGATCTGGCGACTAGCGGGAGGACTAGGACAGATACGCAGTATTTT. Its translation: CANSQDLATSGRTRTDTQYF. The chain employs TRBV4-3 and TRBJ2-3, with 13 bases fitting TRBD2. This CDR3 has 20 residues. Germline V gene lookup returns CDR1 LGHNA and CDR2 YSLEER.